This paragraph reports one T cell receptor beta chain. Ten or more counts support this clonotype. Its antigen specificity is not known. No quality values exist for individual bases; no much larger clone is one base distant. A patient counted as having stable Graves' hyperthyroidism if no progression to ophthalmopathy occurred over 18 months of follow-up. The hyperthyroidism patients were between 18 and 65 years old and newly diagnosed, with a disease duration of less than 2 months. Patients with uncontrolled infections, other autoimmune diseases, pregnancy or lactation were excluded. Diagnoses relied on clinical symptoms, serum thyroxine and TRAb, thyroid ultrasound and orbital computed tomography. PBMCs were separated from 10 ml of fresh peripheral blood using Ficoll-Paque density gradient centrifugation. Total RNA was extracted using Trizol reagent, and RNA quality was assessed on an Agilent 2100 Bioanalyzer.

Trimming removed 2 bases from V and 3 bases from J, leaving 10 bases between the germline ends. CDR1 LGHDT and CDR2 YNNKEL were looked up in the germline V gene (reference sequence). The CDR3 has 14 amino acids, counting the end cysteine and phenylalanine. The sequence is cut down to CDR3 DNA, 42 bases in frame from base 1. The data belong to a study of T cells in Graves' hyperthyroidism and ophthalmopathy (dated by TCRdb to between 2019 and 2020). General notes on the study: Peripheral blood was sampled at the time of initial diagnosis, prior to any treatment. To identify TCR V-J signatures that set the groups apart, the researchers used a discovery cohort of 90 to 100 patients, made up of under 45 with Graves' ophthalmopathy and some 60 with stable Graves' hyperthyroidism. Prospective prediction of ophthalmopathy was tested in an independent validation cohort of 18 to 20 hyperthyroidism patients and 17 patients who later progressed to ophthalmopathy. The roughly 91 discovery patients were randomly split 7:3 into training and test sets. In addition, the study compared T-cell repertoires in thyroid tissue and in blood from five or six Graves' hyperthyroidism patients. Following sampling, methimazole starting at 30 mg daily was given to hyperthyroidism patients, and high-dose intravenous methylprednisolone was given to ophthalmopathy patients. TCR Vbeta CDR3 sequencing of roughly 140 peripheral blood samples (around 45 ophthalmopathy, about 75 hyperthyroidism and roughly 17 progressor patients) is reported in the paper. Study-level results and caveats: During validation, the model predicted progression to ophthalmopathy a median of approximately six months ahead of onset, with 60% to 71% sensitivity and 72% to 80% specificity. No statistical method was used to fix the sample size in advance, and group allocation was not hidden from the investigators. A 13 V-J signature model separated ophthalmopathy from stable hyperthyroidism, with about 88% sensitivity and approximately 81% specificity in cross-validation and 80%/75% in testing. Most expanded thyroid clonotypes (frequency above 0.001) were also found in blood, which suggests that blood repertoires may mirror thyroid immune responses.

The TCR beta CDR3 regions were amplified from RNA transcripts. The first round of RT-PCR for the TCR CDR3 was performed with the HTBI primer set and the Qiagen OneStep RT-PCR kit. Libraries were constructed in a second round of multiplex PCR, after which size selection and purification were performed. The libraries were sequenced on an Illumina HiSeq2000 using paired-end 100 bp reads. Per the source publication's procedure: SOAPnuke was used to process the raw data, throwing out any read that contained adapters or uncalled bases, had a mean Phred below 15, or lacked an exact constant-primer or identifier match. High-quality paired reads were merged using COPE v1.2.5, and each unique nucleotide sequence was defined as a clonotype. Clonotypes were aligned to IMGT TRBV, TRBD and TRBJ reference segments using MiTCR v1.1. The analysis included only V-J combinations with a frequency above 0.0001, which together covered over 98% of the repertoires. A TCS score was defined as the ratio between F50 (clonal expansion) and ExV (chaos), using BLOSUM62-based TCRdist between CDR3 peptides within each V-J. Welch's t-statistics and random forest reduced around 520 V-J features to 10 to 15, which were used in a naive Bayes classifier (R e1071). TCRdb trimmed the raw reads at Q25, called clones with MiXCR and kept productive beta chains. One record per CDR3 amino acid sequence lists the most common genes and DNA. The V and J calls were not made by the authors but by TCRdb's processing. The sample data list some 770,000 distinct CDR3 sequences, and over 15% of these were observed just once. The ten most abundant clones make up under 8.5% of the sample.

The chain links TRBV3-1 with TRBJ1-2, and the D gene may be TRBD1, 5 bases matching. The receptor was isolated from a man younger than 35 with Graves' hyperthyroidism. What was sequenced was blood. CDR3 loop: CASSQMGDDYGYTF. The DNA sequence follows: TGTGCCAGCAGCCAAATGGGGGACGACTATGGCTACACCTTC.